This T cell receptor (beta chain) stems from a study of T cell responses to AZD1222 COVID-19 vaccine. Germline CDR1 KGHSH, CDR2 LQKENI. Trimming left V 2 bases short and J 0 bases short, with 10 bases between. This CDR3 is built from 15 residues. Concerning this clone itself: The antigen remains undetermined.

Study-level points and caveats: Repertoires in all cases were sampled only once the peak T cell response had passed.

The table came from immunoSEQ multiplex PCR; TCRdb's copy has only in-frame clones and leaves some out. The sample carries about 69,000 clones, around four fifths recorded once. Source: peripheral blood, taken 28 days after the second AZD1222 dose. This receptor was identified in an adult who received the AZD1222 COVID-19 vaccine. The chain employs TRBV18 and TRBJ2-5; D is possibly TRBD1 (5 bases). The DNA for the CDR3 is TGTGCCAGCTCACCAGGGGCAGCTTACCAAGAGACCCAGTACTTC. This codes for CASSPGAAYQETQYF.